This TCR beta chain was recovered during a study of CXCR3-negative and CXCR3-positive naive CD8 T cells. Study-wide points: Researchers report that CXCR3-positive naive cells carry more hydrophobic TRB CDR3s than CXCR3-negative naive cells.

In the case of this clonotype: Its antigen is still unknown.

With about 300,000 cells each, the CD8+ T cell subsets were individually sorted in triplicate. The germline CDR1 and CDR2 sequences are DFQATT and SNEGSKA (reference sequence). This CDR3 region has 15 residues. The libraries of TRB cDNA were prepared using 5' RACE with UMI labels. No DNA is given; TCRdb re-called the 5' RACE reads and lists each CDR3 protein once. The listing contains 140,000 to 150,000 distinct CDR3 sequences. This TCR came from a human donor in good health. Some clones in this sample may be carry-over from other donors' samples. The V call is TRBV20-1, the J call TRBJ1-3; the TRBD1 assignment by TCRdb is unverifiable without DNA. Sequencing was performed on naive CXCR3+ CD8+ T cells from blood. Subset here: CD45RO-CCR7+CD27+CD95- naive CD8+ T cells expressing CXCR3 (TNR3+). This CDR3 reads CSANPYRAGGNTIYF.